A selection of T cell receptor beta chains follows, all from one sample in a study of T cells after yellow fever vaccination. TCRdb fed the 5' RACE reads into MiXCR, producing one record per CDR3 protein. The repertoire holds more than 300,000 distinct CDR3 sequences, with roughly 10% as singletons. The starting material was CD4+ T cells sorted from PBMCs, obtained 45 days after the yellow fever booster vaccination. Source of these receptors: a young man who received the YFV17D yellow fever vaccine. The CDR3 runs from the conserved cysteine through the conserved F or W. The order of the fields is V gene, clone size, D gene, J gene, CDR3 protein, CDR3 DNA. D genes are given only for firm matches. Size is stated for part of the rows, as once, few or many counts, or as a class when the clone is expanded.

v_call: TRBV6-5; clone_size: NA; d_call: NA; j_call: TRBJ1-4; cdr3_aa: CASRTLGRATNEKLFF; cdr3_nt: TGTGCCAGCCGAACCCTCGGCAGGGCCACTAATGAAAAACTGTTTTTT
v_call: TRBV5-1; clone_size: few; d_call: NA; j_call: TRBJ1-4; cdr3_aa: CASSLPEGNEKLFF; cdr3_nt: TGCGCCAGCAGCTTGCCCGAGGGGAATGAAAAACTGTTTTTT
v_call: TRBV11-2; clone_size: few; d_call: TRBD2; j_call: TRBJ2-3; cdr3_aa: CASSLALTSGVNTQYF; cdr3_nt: TGTGCCAGCAGCTTGGCGCTGACTAGCGGGGTGAATACGCAGTATTTT
v_call: TRBV11-2; clone_size: few; d_call: TRBD1; j_call: TRBJ2-7; cdr3_aa: CASSLGTGGLYEQYF; cdr3_nt: TGTGCCAGCAGCTTAGGGACAGGGGGACTATACGAGCAGTACTTC
v_call: TRBV18; clone_size: NA; d_call: TRBD1; j_call: TRBJ2-6; cdr3_aa: CASSLDRVSYVLTF; cdr3_nt: TGTGCCAGCTCACTGGACAGGGTGTCATACGTCCTGACTTTC
v_call: TRBV11-2; clone_size: NA; d_call: TRBD1; j_call: TRBJ2-1; cdr3_aa: CASSFPGTGYNEQFF; cdr3_nt: TGTGCCAGCAGCTTCCCCGGGACAGGGTATAATGAGCAGTTCTTC
v_call: TRBV20-1; clone_size: NA; d_call: NA; j_call: TRBJ1-5; cdr3_aa: CSARLFPKQHF; cdr3_nt: TGCAGTGCTAGGCTTTTCCCTAAGCAGCATTTT
v_call: TRBV5-6; clone_size: once; d_call: TRBD1; j_call: TRBJ2-6; cdr3_aa: CATSRGQGAAGANVLTF; cdr3_nt: TGTGCCACCAGTCGGGGACAGGGGGCGGCTGGGGCCAACGTCCTGACTTTC
v_call: TRBV5-5; clone_size: few; d_call: NA; j_call: TRBJ1-1; cdr3_aa: CASSYTQGMNTEAFF; cdr3_nt: TGTGCCAGCAGCTACACACAGGGCATGAACACTGAAGCTTTCTTT
v_call: TRBV6-1; clone_size: NA; d_call: NA; j_call: TRBJ1-1; cdr3_aa: CASSEALGIAEAFF; cdr3_nt: TGTGCCAGCAGTGAAGCGCTTGGGATCGCTGAAGCTTTCTTT
v_call: TRBV21-1; clone_size: NA; d_call: NA; j_call: TRBJ2-3; cdr3_aa: CASVGTQYF; cdr3_nt: TGTGCCAGTGTAGGTACGCAGTATTTT
v_call: TRBV7-2; clone_size: many; d_call: NA; j_call: TRBJ2-7; cdr3_aa: CASSLVGVYEQYF; cdr3_nt: TGTGCCAGCAGCTTAGTAGGTGTTTACGAGCAGTACTTC
v_call: TRBV7-2; clone_size: few; d_call: TRBD2; j_call: TRBJ2-1; cdr3_aa: CASSRPGTSGVGEQFF; cdr3_nt: TGTGCCAGCAGCCGACCCGGGACTAGCGGGGTCGGTGAGCAGTTCTTC
v_call: TRBV5-1; clone_size: few; d_call: NA; j_call: TRBJ2-5; cdr3_aa: CASSSPTGLYQETQYF; cdr3_nt: TGCGCCAGCAGCTCCCCTACGGGGCTATACCAAGAGACCCAGTACTTC
v_call: TRBV3-1; clone_size: NA; d_call: NA; j_call: TRBJ2-3; cdr3_aa: CASSGETDTDTQYF; cdr3_nt: TGTGCCAGCAGCGGTGAGACAGACACAGATACGCAGTATTTT
v_call: TRBV12-3/TRBV12-4; clone_size: few; d_call: NA; j_call: TRBJ2-3; cdr3_aa: CASSQVWTDTQYF; cdr3_nt: TGTGCCAGCAGTCAGGTGTGGACAGATACGCAGTATTTT
v_call: TRBV7-9; clone_size: many; d_call: NA; j_call: TRBJ1-1; cdr3_aa: CASSSIQGSEAFF; cdr3_nt: TGTGCCAGCAGCTCAATACAGGGCTCTGAAGCTTTCTTT
v_call: TRBV4-3; clone_size: few; d_call: NA; j_call: TRBJ2-3; cdr3_aa: CASSQEAGVGADTQYF; cdr3_nt: TGCGCCAGCAGCCAAGAGGCAGGGGTTGGTGCAGATACGCAGTATTTT
v_call: TRBV4-1; clone_size: NA; d_call: NA; j_call: TRBJ1-1; cdr3_aa: CASSRLIRGPKNTEAFF; cdr3_nt: TGCGCCAGCAGCCGACTCATTAGAGGGCCGAAGAACACTGAAGCTTTCTTT
v_call: TRBV2; clone_size: NA; d_call: TRBD1; j_call: TRBJ1-4; cdr3_aa: CAVTGTANEKLFF; cdr3_nt: TGTGCCGTAACCGGGACAGCTAATGAAAAACTGTTTTTT
v_call: TRBV29-1; clone_size: NA; d_call: NA; j_call: TRBJ1-1; cdr3_aa: CSVVHANTEAFF; cdr3_nt: TGCAGCGTCGTACACGCGAACACTGAAGCTTTCTTT
v_call: TRBV9; clone_size: NA; d_call: NA; j_call: TRBJ2-6; cdr3_aa: CASSPRAGANVLTF; cdr3_nt: TGTGCCAGCAGCCCGCGAGCTGGGGCCAACGTCCTGACTTTC
v_call: TRBV5-4; clone_size: NA; d_call: TRBD2; j_call: TRBJ2-5; cdr3_aa: CASSLFAGGQETQYF; cdr3_nt: TGTGCCAGCAGCTTGTTTGCGGGGGGCCAAGAGACCCAGTACTTC
v_call: TRBV5-1; clone_size: many; d_call: TRBD2; j_call: TRBJ2-3; cdr3_aa: CASSLDGGAGDTQYF; cdr3_nt: TGCGCCAGCAGCTTGGACGGGGGGGCCGGAGATACGCAGTATTTT
v_call: TRBV6-5; clone_size: few; d_call: NA; j_call: TRBJ1-6; cdr3_aa: CASSYSGGGSPLHF; cdr3_nt: TGTGCCAGCAGTTACTCCGGGGGCGGGTCACCCCTCCACTTT
v_call: TRBV7-2; clone_size: NA; d_call: TRBD2; j_call: TRBJ2-7; cdr3_aa: CASSLSGAALYEQYF; cdr3_nt: TGTGCCAGCAGCTTAAGCGGGGCGGCACTCTACGAGCAGTACTTC
v_call: TRBV12-3/TRBV12-4; clone_size: few; d_call: NA; j_call: TRBJ2-3; cdr3_aa: CASRRHADTQYF; cdr3_nt: TGTGCCAGCAGGCGGCATGCAGATACGCAGTATTTT
v_call: TRBV19; clone_size: NA; d_call: NA; j_call: TRBJ2-5; cdr3_aa: CASSIGGAETQYF; cdr3_nt: TGTGCCAGTAGTATAGGGGGGGCGGAGACCCAGTACTTC
v_call: TRBV3-1; clone_size: NA; d_call: TRBD2; j_call: TRBJ2-7; cdr3_aa: CASSRLAGGYEQYF; cdr3_nt: TGTGCCAGCAGCCGACTAGCGGGGGGATACGAGCAGTACTTC
v_call: TRBV5-1; clone_size: few; d_call: TRBD1; j_call: TRBJ2-5; cdr3_aa: CASSFGQGGETQYF; cdr3_nt: TGCGCCAGCAGCTTCGGACAGGGCGGGGAGACCCAGTACTTC
v_call: TRBV9; clone_size: NA; d_call: NA; j_call: TRBJ1-1; cdr3_aa: CASSVIGNTEAFF; cdr3_nt: TGTGCCAGCAGCGTCATAGGGAACACTGAAGCTTTCTTT